A single sample gave rise to the 14 T cell receptor beta chains below, sequenced in a study of blood T cell repertoires in COVID-19. Only in-frame clones appear in the TCRdb table, and some are missing; sequencing was by immunoSEQ multiplex PCR. The table has approximately 150,000 clones, approximately 82% seen once. The sequencing input was peripheral blood. The receptor source for this set is a woman in her seventies who had recovered from COVID-19.

The J gene is TRBJ1-2, the V gene TRBV10-3; D may be TRBD1 (6 bases). The V gene's germline CDR1 is ENHRY and CDR2 SYGVKD. The ends were cut back, 4 bases at V and 7 bases at J, with 19 bases in the middle. CDR3 length equals 15 residues. CDR3 sequence reads: CAISAEGTPGGGYTF. The CDR3 region has the DNA TGTGCCATCAGTGCTGAGGGGACACCTGGGGGTGGCTACACCTTC.

The V call is TRBV3-1 (or the pseudogene TRBV3-2), the J call TRBJ1-2; possibly TRBD1 for D (6 bases). V was pared by 4 bases and J by 7 bases, with 16 bases between. Germline CDR1 and CDR2: LGHDT and YNNKEL (reference sequence). This CDR3 region has 14 residues. The CDR3 sequence: CASSPWAGVGGYTF. CDR3 DNA: TGTGCCAGCAGCCCCTGGGCAGGGGTAGGTGGCTACACCTTC.

This clone was found once. V is TRBV11-2 and J is TRBJ1-1, with 7 bases aligning to TRBD1. This CDR3 is 14 amino acids long. Germline V gene data show CDR1 as SGHAT and CDR2 as FQNNGV. V lost 0 bases and J lost 8; bases outside the gene matches: 6. CDR3 region: CASSLDPRGREAFF. DNA of the CDR3: TGTGCCAGCAGCTTAGATCCCAGGGGGAGGGAAGCTTTCTTT.

The chain employs TRBV7-9 and TRBJ1-2; tentatively, D is TRBD1 (6 bases). The CDR3 has 15 amino acids. Germline V gene data show CDR1 as SEHNR and CDR2 as FQNEAQ (reference sequence). The germline V and J ends were trimmed by 5 bases and 1 base, with 14 bases remaining between them. DNA of the CDR3: TGTGCCAGCAGCCTCGGGGGGGCCGGTAACTATGGCTACACCTTC. Its translation: CASSLGGAGNYGYTF.

J is TRBJ1-4 and V is TRBV10-1; possibly TRBD1 for D (6 bases). Germline-derived CDR1 and CDR2 are WNHNN and SYGVQD (reference sequence). This CDR3 is 14 amino acids long. Trimming left V 0 bases short and J 6 bases short, with 8 bases between. CDR3 sequence: CASSESGADEKLFF. For the CDR3, the DNA is TGCGCCAGCAGTGAGTCGGGGGCGGATGAAAAACTGTTTTTT.

The chain has TRBV29-1 and TRBJ2-7; 8 nucleotides agree with TRBD2. This CDR3 is 13 amino acids long. Germline V lookup: CDR1 SQVTM, CDR2 ANQGSEA. V lost 7 bases, J lost 5 bases, and 10 bases stayed unmatched. CDR3 amino acids: CSAGGGSRNEQYF. For the CDR3, the DNA is TGCAGCGCCGGGGGGGGGAGTCGGAACGAGCAGTACTTC.

This chain uses TRBV7-3 with TRBJ2-2, with a tentative D call TRBD2 (6 bases). The CDR3 length is 15 residues. V dropped 5 bases and J dropped 0 bases, with 10 bases sitting between them. Per germline, CDR1 SGHTA and CDR2 FQGTGA. The CDR3 region is CASSRGAANTGELFF. The CDR3 DNA reads TGTGCCAGCAGCCGCGGGGCCGCGAACACCGGGGAGCTGTTTTTT.

The rearrangement joins TRBV6-2 or TRBV6-3 to TRBJ2-7; D call uncertain. Germline assignment: CDR1 MNHEY and CDR2 SVGEGT. V lost 0 bases and J 2 bases, leaving 11 bases between the germline ends. CDR3 length: 15 residues. This CDR3 reads CASSYSAAPPYEQYF. The DNA of the CDR3 is TGTGCCAGCAGTTACTCGGCGGCGCCGCCCTACGAGCAGTACTTC.

This clone showed up just once. The CDR3, as DNA: TGCGCCAGCAGCCCTTCCGGGACTAGCGGCAATGAGCAGTTCTTC. Amino acids: CASSPSGTSGNEQFF. The chain recombines TRBV5-1 with TRBJ2-1; the match to TRBD2 covers 11 bases. CDR1 and CDR2 (germline): SGHRS, YFSETQ. The CDR3 loop spans 15 amino acids. V was pared by 4 bases and J by 6 bases, with 6 bases of the junction left unmatched.

This rearrangement joins TRBV5-1 to TRBJ1-1; TRBD1 aligns across 8 bases. The CDR3 spans 13 residues. V lost 4 bases and J lost 7; bases outside the gene matches: 6. Germline CDR1 reads SGHRS; CDR2 reads YFSETQ. CDR3 bases: TGCGCCAGCAGCCCCGGACAGGGAGGTGAAGCTTTCTTT. It translates to CASSPGQGGEAFF.

The chain's CDR3 is CASSLATSGTEAFF. In nucleotides, the CDR3 is TGTGCCAGCAGCTTGGCGACCTCCGGGACTGAAGCTTTCTTT. The chain uses TRBV7-2 and TRBJ1-1; D gene unclear. Germline V gives CDR1 SGHTA, CDR2 FQGNSA. V dropped 3 bases and J dropped 5 bases, with 13 bases sitting between them. The CDR3 has 14 amino acids.

The chain joins TRBV3-1 (or the pseudogene TRBV3-2) to TRBJ2-7; 8 bases are shared with TRBD2. V gave up 0 bases and J gave up 6 bases; unmatched junction bases: 7. This CDR3 contains 15 residues. Germline V lookup: CDR1 LGHDT, CDR2 YNNKEL (reference sequence). CDR3 protein: CASSQDLVGGGEQYF. The CDR3 region has the DNA TGTGCCAGCAGCCAAGATCTGGTCGGGGGGGGCGAGCAGTACTTC.

The V call is TRBV19, the J call TRBJ1-5; weak D call: TRBD1 (6 bases). Germline CDR1 LNHDA, CDR2 SQIVND (reference sequence). There are 15 residues in the CDR3. The germline V and J ends were trimmed by 2 bases and 7 bases, with 15 bases remaining between them. In DNA form, the CDR3 reads TGTGCCAGTAGTATACCTCACGATAGGGGGCAGCCCCAGCATTTT. Translated, it gives CASSIPHDRGQPQHF.

The chain employs TRBV11-2 and TRBJ1-2; D unresolved. The CDR3 sequence is 13 residues long. Trimming removed 5 bases at V and 7 bases at J, with 14 bases between. CDR1 and CDR2 (germline): SGHAT, FQNNGV. CDR3 bases: TGTGCCAGCAGCCTCGGTTGGCGGGGTGGCTACACCTTC. As protein: CASSLGWRGGYTF.